A selection of T cell receptor beta chains follows, all from one sample in a study of T cell responses to AZD1222 COVID-19 vaccine. Clones were sequenced by immunoSEQ multiplex PCR, and TCRdb holds only the in-frame ones, with some missing. The sample consists of roughly 100,000 clones, roughly 90% of them appearing once. The sample in question was peripheral blood, obtained on day 0 of AZD1222 vaccination. The receptors originated from an adult in good health. Each CDR3 is given with its conserved first and last residue. Each record gives: D gene, V gene, clone size, J gene, CDR3 protein, CDR3 DNA. D genes are given only for firm matches. Only part of the rows carry a size: once, few, many, or a class if the clone is expanded.

>TRBD1|TRBV6-5|.|TRBJ2-7
CASKGNRGVYEQYF
TGTGCCAGCAAAGGGAACAGGGGTGTTTACGAGCAGTACTTC
>TRBD1|TRBV7-2|.|TRBJ2-4
CASSLTTGVQNIQYF
TGTGCCAGCAGCTTAACGACAGGGGTCCAAAACATTCAGTACTTC
>.|TRBV7-9|.|TRBJ1-1
CASSQGRMNTEAFF
TGTGCCAGCAGCCAAGGACGGATGAACACTGAAGCTTTCTTT
>.|TRBV2|.|TRBJ2-1
CASSEEQEAREFF
TGTGCCAGCAGTGAAGAACAGGAAGCGAGGGAGTTCTTC
>.|TRBV2|.|TRBJ1-2
CASSEYRSSYGYTF
TGTGCCAGCAGTGAATACAGGTCGAGCTATGGCTACACCTTC
>TRBD2|TRBV5-1|.|TRBJ2-2
CASSIGLADTGELFF
TGCGCCAGCAGCATCGGACTAGCGGACACCGGGGAGCTGTTTTTT
>.|TRBV19|.|TRBJ1-1
CASSIGRGATEAFF
TGTGCCAGTAGTATAGGGCGGGGGGCGACTGAAGCTTTCTTT
>TRBD1|TRBV29-1|.|TRBJ1-2
CSVEETGEGYTF
TGCAGCGTTGAAGAGACAGGGGAGGGCTACACCTTC
>.|TRBV18|.|TRBJ2-3
CASSNPSASTDTQYF
TGTGCCAGCTCAAATCCTAGCGCCAGCACAGATACGCAGTATTTT
>TRBD2|TRBV27|.|TRBJ2-2
CASSFSSGRSTGELFF
TGTGCCAGCAGTTTCTCTAGCGGGAGGTCCACCGGGGAGCTGTTTTTT
>.|TRBV24-1|.|TRBJ2-2
CATLNNLSNTGELFF
TGTGCCACCCTTAACAATTTGTCGAACACCGGGGAGCTGTTTTTT
>.|TRBV5-6|.|TRBJ2-7
CASSYSGEQYF
TGTGCCAGCAGCTATTCGGGCGAGCAGTACTTC
>TRBD1|TRBV4-1|.|TRBJ2-5
CASSETQGVTASQYF
TGCGCCAGCAGTGAGACTCAGGGGGTAACGGCGTCCCAGTACTTC
>.|TRBV5-4|once|TRBJ2-7
CASSDGGNPYEQYF
TGTGCCAGCAGTGATGGAGGGAACCCCTACGAGCAGTACTTC
>.|TRBV4-1|.|TRBJ1-1
CASSQERQTNTEAFF
TGCGCCAGCAGCCAAGAAAGGCAGACGAACACTGAAGCTTTCTTT
>.|TRBV5-1|.|TRBJ1-2
CASSSYYYNYGYTF
TGCGCCAGCAGCTCATACTACTATAACTATGGCTACACCTTC
>.|TRBV10-3|.|TRBJ1-5
CAISESRLGNQPQHF
TGTGCCATCAGTGAGTCGAGGTTGGGGAATCAGCCCCAGCATTTT
>.|TRBV6-5|.|TRBJ1-1
CASSYTGQKNTEAFF
TGTGCCAGCAGTTACACAGGACAGAAGAACACTGAAGCTTTCTTT
>.|TRBV6-5|.|TRBJ2-7
CASSYPQGHGFF
TGTGCCAGCAGTTACCCACAGGGTCACGGTTTTTTC
>TRBD2|TRBV7-2|.|TRBJ2-7
CASSLRGGFSYEQYF
TGTGCCAGCAGCTTACGGGGGGGCTTCTCCTACGAGCAGTACTTC
>.|TRBV27|.|TRBJ1-2
CASSRSGTFDGYTF
TGTGCCAGCAGCCGCTCCGGGACATTCGATGGCTACACCTTC
>TRBD1|TRBV10-3|.|TRBJ2-1
CAITRQGENEQFF
TGTGCCATCACAAGACAGGGGGAAAATGAGCAGTTCTTC
>.|TRBV28|.|TRBJ2-7
CASSLIDRLSYEQYF
TGTGCCAGCAGTTTAATCGACCGGCTAAGCTACGAGCAGTACTTC
>.|TRBV14|.|TRBJ1-4
CASSQERRKLFF
TGTGCCAGCAGCCAAGAACGGAGAAAACTGTTTTTT
>TRBD1|TRBV15|.|TRBJ2-5
CATSSRDRGWETQYF
TGTGCCACCAGCAGCCGGGACAGGGGTTGGGAGACCCAGTACTTC
>.|TRBV18|.|TRBJ2-2
CASSPGTANTGELFF
TGTGCCAGCTCACCCGGGACGGCGAACACCGGGGAGCTGTTTTTT
>.|TRBV28|once|TRBJ2-7
CASSSLDEQYF
TGTGCCAGCAGTTCCTTGGACGAGCAGTACTTC
>TRBD1|TRBV6-5|.|TRBJ2-7
CASSYDRGMYEQYF
TGTGCCAGCAGTTACGACAGGGGGATGTACGAGCAGTACTTC
>TRBD2|TRBV18|.|TRBJ2-5
CASSPPEGLGTQYF
TGTGCCAGCTCACCGCCCGAGGGACTAGGGACCCAGTACTTC
>.|TRBV28|few|TRBJ2-7
CASSLIGQQYEQYF
TGTGCCAGCAGTTTAATCGGACAGCAATACGAGCAGTACTTC
>TRBD1|TRBV5-4|.|TRBJ1-4
CASSLGGQGGVGEKLFF
TGTGCCAGCAGCTTAGGCGGACAGGGTGGTGTTGGTGAAAAACTGTTTTTT
>TRBD1|TRBV11-3|.|TRBJ2-3
CASSHRGSDTQYF
TGTGCCAGCAGCCACAGGGGGTCAGATACGCAGTATTTT
>.|TRBV18|.|TRBJ1-5
CASSDSSNQPQHF
TGTGCCAGCTCGGACAGTAGCAATCAGCCCCAGCATTTT
>TRBD2|TRBV6-5|few|TRBJ2-1
CASRAGGREYEQFF
TGTGCCAGCAGAGCGGGGGGGAGGGAGTATGAGCAGTTCTTC
>TRBD2|TRBV7-9|.|TRBJ2-7
CASSLFLAGVHEQYF
TGTGCCAGCAGCTTATTTCTAGCGGGAGTTCACGAGCAGTACTTC
>TRBD1|TRBV19|.|TRBJ1-5
CASSETGGRGQPQHF
TGTGCCAGTAGTGAGACAGGGGGCAGAGGTCAGCCCCAGCATTTT
>.|TRBV7-9|.|TRBJ1-3
CASSLGPGSSGNTIYF
TGTGCCAGCAGCTTAGGACCGGGTTCCTCTGGAAACACCATATATTTT
>.|TRBV10-3|.|TRBJ2-5
CAIAGLEQETQYF
TGTGCCATCGCGGGGTTGGAGCAAGAGACCCAGTACTTC
>TRBD1|TRBV10-1|.|TRBJ2-7
CASSPGTATYEQYF
TGCGCCAGCAGCCCAGGGACAGCTACCTACGAGCAGTACTTC
>TRBD2|TRBV28|.|TRBJ2-7
CASSFKVWTSGNYEQYF
TGTGCCAGCAGTTTCAAAGTATGGACTAGCGGTAACTACGAGCAGTACTTC
>TRBD2|TRBV9|few|TRBJ2-2
CASSATSGLKNTGELFF
TGTGCCAGCAGCGCGACTAGCGGGCTAAAAAACACCGGGGAGCTGTTTTTT
>.|TRBV19|.|TRBJ1-2
CASSITAGGVYGYTF
TGTGCCAGTAGTATCACCGCGGGAGGCGTCTATGGCTACACCTTC
>TRBD1|TRBV6-5|once|TRBJ1-4
CASSFQRGQGKLFF
TGTGCCAGCAGTTTTCAGAGGGGGCAGGGGAAACTGTTTTTT
>.|TRBV3-1/TRBV3-2|.|TRBJ1-4
CASSRGQNEKLFF
TGTGCCAGCAGCCGGGGGCAGAATGAAAAACTGTTTTTT
>.|TRBV28|.|TRBJ2-2
CASSSTVRELFF
TGTGCCAGCAGTTCGACCGTCAGGGAGCTGTTTTTT
>TRBD2|TRBV7-9|.|TRBJ2-3
CASSPRALAASTDTQYF
TGTGCCAGCAGCCCTCGAGCACTAGCGGCTAGCACAGATACGCAGTATTTT
>.|TRBV5-1|.|TRBJ1-2
CASSLDQPANYGYTF
TGCGCCAGCAGCTTGGACCAGCCTGCTAACTATGGCTACACCTTC
>.|TRBV27|.|TRBJ2-3
CASSFWGTDTQYF
TGTGCCAGCAGTTTTTGGGGCACAGATACGCAGTATTTT